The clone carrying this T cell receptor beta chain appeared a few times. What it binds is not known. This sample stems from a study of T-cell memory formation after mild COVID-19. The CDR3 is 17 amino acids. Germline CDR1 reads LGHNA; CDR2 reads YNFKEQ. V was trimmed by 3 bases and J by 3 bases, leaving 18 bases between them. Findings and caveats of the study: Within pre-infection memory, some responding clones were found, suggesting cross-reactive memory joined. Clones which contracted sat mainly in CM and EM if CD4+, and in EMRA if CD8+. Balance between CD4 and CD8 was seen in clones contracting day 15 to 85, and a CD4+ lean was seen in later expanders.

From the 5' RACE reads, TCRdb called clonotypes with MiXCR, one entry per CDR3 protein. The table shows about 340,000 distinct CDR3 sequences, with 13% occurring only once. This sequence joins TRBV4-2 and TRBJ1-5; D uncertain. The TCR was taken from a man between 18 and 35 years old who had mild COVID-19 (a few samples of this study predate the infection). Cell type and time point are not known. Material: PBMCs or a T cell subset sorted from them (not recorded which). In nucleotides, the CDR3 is TGTGCCAGCAGCCAGGAGTCCGGGTGGCAGGCCAATCAGCCCCAGCATTTT. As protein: CASSQESGWQANQPQHF.